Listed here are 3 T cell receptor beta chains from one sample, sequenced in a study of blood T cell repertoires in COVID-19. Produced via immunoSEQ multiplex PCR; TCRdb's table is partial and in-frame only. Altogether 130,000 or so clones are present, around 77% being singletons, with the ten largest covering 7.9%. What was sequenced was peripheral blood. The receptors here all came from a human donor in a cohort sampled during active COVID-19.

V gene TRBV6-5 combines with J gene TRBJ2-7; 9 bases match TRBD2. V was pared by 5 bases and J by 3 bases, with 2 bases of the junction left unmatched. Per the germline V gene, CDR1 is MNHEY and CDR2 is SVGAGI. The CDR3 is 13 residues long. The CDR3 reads CASSLSGGYEQYF. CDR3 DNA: TGTGCCAGCAGTCTTAGCGGGGGCTACGAGCAGTACTTC.

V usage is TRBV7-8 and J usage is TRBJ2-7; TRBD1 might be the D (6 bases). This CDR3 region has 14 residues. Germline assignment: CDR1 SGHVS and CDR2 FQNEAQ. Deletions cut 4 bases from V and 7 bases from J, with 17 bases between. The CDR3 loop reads CASSSRKGVGEQYF. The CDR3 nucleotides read TGTGCCAGCAGCTCGCGCAAGGGGGTTGGAGAGCAGTACTTC. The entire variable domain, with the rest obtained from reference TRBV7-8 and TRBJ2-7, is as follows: GAGVSQSPRYKVAKRGQDVALRCDPISGHVSLFWYQQALGQGPEFLTYFQNEAQLDKSGLPSDRFFAERPEGSVSTLKIQRTQQEDSAVYLCASSSRKGVGEQYFGPGTRLTVT.

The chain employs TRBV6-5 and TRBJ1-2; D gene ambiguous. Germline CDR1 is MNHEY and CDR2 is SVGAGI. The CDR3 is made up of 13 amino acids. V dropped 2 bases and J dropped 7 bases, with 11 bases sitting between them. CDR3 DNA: TGTGCCAGCAGTTACAACAGAATTGCTGGCTACACCTTC. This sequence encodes CASSYNRIAGYTF.